This T cell receptor (beta chain) was identified in a study of identifying expanded T cells in peripheral blood. The study's findings and limits: Technical replicates showed approximately 1.2 changed clones; two weeks roughly 16; four weeks 19. Two-week clone count variance significantly increased as total template count grew.

Produced via immunoSEQ multiplex PCR; TCRdb's table is partial and in-frame only. The top ten hold less than 20% of the sample, which has about 81,000 clones, 84% seen once. Note on this clone: Its antigen is currently unknown.

Healthy donors had no documented immune events, such as infections, while sampled. The source material was blood. The sequence was collected from a person aged 18 to 70 in good health.

As DNA, the CDR3 is TGTGCCAGCACTTACCGGTCGGAGAACTACGAGCAGTACTTC. Translation gives CASTYRSENYEQYF. The rearrangement uses TRBV5-6 and TRBJ2-7; D remains ambiguous. Trimming removed 6 bases at V and 3 bases at J, with 16 bases between. This CDR3 region has 14 residues. Germline values: CDR1 SGHDT, CDR2 YYEEEE.